This TCR beta chain was recorded in a study of CD4+ T cells in melanoma (dated by TCRdb to between 2021 and 2022). Concerning the study at large: The study investigated neoantigen-specific CD4+ T cells in human melanoma.

The donors were people with melanoma. In the germline V gene, CDR1 corresponds to SGDLS and CDR2 to YYNGEE. The CDR3 holds 15 amino acids from the cysteine to the phenylalanine. Only the CDR3 DNA is retained, 45 bases long and in frame from the first base. Deletion took 0 bases off V and 0 bases off J, with a span of 10 bases between the germline ends. The library was generated by the immunoSEQ multiplex PCR assay. The source is immuneACCESS, and TCRdb retained only in-frame sequences with V and J called. Part of the clones is not carried over; for the studies checked, unresolved V genes explain less than half of this, and the remainder is unexplained. The sample table contains over 45,000 clones; only one count was recorded for over 60% of them. The ten largest clones add up to approximately 4.6% of the sample. The table lists this clone with many counts. The antigen it binds to is not known. No per-base quality is available; no much larger clone lies one base away.

Study-level results and caveats: Diverse differentiation states were reported to be shown by neoantigen-specific CD4+ T cells in melanoma. The report described a correlation between neoantigen-specific CD4+ T cells and the function of CD8+ T cells, macrophages and B cells.

The sample comprised tumor tissue. The clonotype originates from a human donor with melanoma. This sequence uses TRBV9 and TRBJ2-7; TRBD1 is a weak D gene call, 6 bases matching. For the CDR3, the sequence is CASSVGLGGSYEQYF. The nucleotide sequence is TGTGCCAGCAGCGTAGGTTTAGGGGGCTCCTACGAGCAGTACTTC.